Below are 4 T cell receptor beta chains sequenced from a single sample in a study of OX40 agonist ivuxolimab in advanced cancers. Here immunoSEQ multiplex PCR was the method, and the copy in TCRdb shows in-frame clones only, minus some. The table has about 100,000 clones, 80% to 95% seen once; the top ten hold roughly 0.56%. This specimen was CD4+ or CD8+ T cells sorted from blood, taken in a trial of the OX40 agonist ivuxolimab. These receptors were collected from an adult with an advanced solid tumor such as melanoma, head and neck, liver or kidney cancer.

This chain uses TRBV18 with TRBJ1-3, with 8 positions matching TRBD1. J gave up 0 bases and V 6 bases, and 4 bases lay outside the gene matches. CDR3 length: 15 amino acids. The V gene's germline CDR1 is KGHSH and CDR2 LQKENI. The chain's CDR3 is CASSQDRASGNTIYF. The CDR3 DNA reads as TGTGCCAGCTCCCAGGACAGGGCCTCTGGAAACACCATATATTTT. Based on the CDR3 plus reference TRBV18 and TRBJ1-3, the full variable domain is NAGVMQNPRHLVRRRGQEARLRCSPMKGHSHVYWYRQLPEEGLKFMVYLQKENIIDESGMPKERFSAEFPKEGPSILRIQQVVRGDSAAYFCASSQDRASGNTIYFGEGSWLTVV.

This clone was seen once. The chain joins TRBV10-3 to TRBJ2-3, with 7 bases aligning to TRBD1. The CDR3 extends over 15 amino acids. Trimming at V came to 3 bases and at J to 4 bases, leaving 7 bases not matched to a gene. Germline V gene sequence: CDR1 ENHRY, CDR2 SYGVKD. The CDR3 spells CAISERDRASDTQYF. The CDR3, as DNA: TGTGCCATCAGTGAACGTGACAGGGCTTCAGATACGCAGTATTTT.

This clone has only a few counts. CDR3 in DNA: TGTGCCAGCAGTCGCCACAGGGAAACTGAAGCTTTCTTT. Residues: CASSRHRETEAFF. This chain links TRBV27 with TRBJ1-1; the D gene is possibly TRBD1 (6 bases). Germline V lookup: CDR1 MNHEY, CDR2 SMNVEV (reference sequence). The V and J ends lost 5 bases and 5 bases respectively, with 12 bases between them. The CDR3 has 13 residues.

The chain recombines TRBV23-1 with TRBJ1-2, with TRBD1 matching 10 bases. TRBV23-1 is recorded as an ORF, its role being uncertain. CDR3 length: 17 residues. V was clipped by 2 bases and J by 4 bases; unmatched bases: 10. CDR3 residues: CASSQIEIGQGGYGYTF. CDR3 sequence (DNA): TGCGCCAGCAGTCAAATAGAGATAGGACAGGGGGGCTATGGCTACACCTTC.